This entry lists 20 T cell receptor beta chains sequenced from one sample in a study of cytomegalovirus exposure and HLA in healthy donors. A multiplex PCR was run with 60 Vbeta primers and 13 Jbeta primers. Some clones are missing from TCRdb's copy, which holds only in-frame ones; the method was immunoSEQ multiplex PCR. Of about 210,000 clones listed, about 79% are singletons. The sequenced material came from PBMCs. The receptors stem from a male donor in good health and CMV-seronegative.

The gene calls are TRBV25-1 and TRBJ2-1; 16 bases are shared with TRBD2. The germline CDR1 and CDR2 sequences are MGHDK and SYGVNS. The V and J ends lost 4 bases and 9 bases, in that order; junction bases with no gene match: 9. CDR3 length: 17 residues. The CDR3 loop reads CASSAGTSGRARSEQFF. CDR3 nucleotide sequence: TGTGCCAGCAGTGCAGGGACTAGCGGGAGGGCAAGGTCTGAGCAGTTCTTC.

The CDR3 spells CSVDDGDSLQETQYF. The CDR3 nucleotides are TGCAGCGTTGATGACGGGGACAGCCTCCAAGAGACCCAGTACTTC. The rearrangement uses TRBV29-1 and TRBJ2-5; 7 nucleotides agree with TRBD1. The CDR3 extends over 15 amino acids. Trimming took 3 bases from V and 1 from J; bases not matched to a gene: 8. Looked up from germline, CDR1 is SQVTM and CDR2 is ANQGSEA.

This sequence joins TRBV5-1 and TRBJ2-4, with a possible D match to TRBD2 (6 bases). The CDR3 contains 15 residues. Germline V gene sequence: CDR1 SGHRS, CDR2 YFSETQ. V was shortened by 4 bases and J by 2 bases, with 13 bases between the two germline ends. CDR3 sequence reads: CASSPPSESKNIQYF. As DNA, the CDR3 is TGCGCCAGCAGCCCCCCTAGCGAATCCAAAAACATTCAGTACTTC.

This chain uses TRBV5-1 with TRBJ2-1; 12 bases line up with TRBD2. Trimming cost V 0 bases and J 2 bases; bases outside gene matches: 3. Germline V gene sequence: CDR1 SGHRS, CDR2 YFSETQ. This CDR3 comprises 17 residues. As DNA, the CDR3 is TGCGCCAGCAGCTTGGTTCGGACTAGCGGGACCTACAATGAGCAGTTCTTC. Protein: CASSLVRTSGTYNEQFF.

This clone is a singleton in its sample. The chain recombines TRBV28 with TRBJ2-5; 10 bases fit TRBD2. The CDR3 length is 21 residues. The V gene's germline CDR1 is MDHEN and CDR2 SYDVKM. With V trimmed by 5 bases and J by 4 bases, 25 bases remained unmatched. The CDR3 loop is CASSLPLRQPVAGGDRETQYF. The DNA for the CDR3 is TGTGCCAGCAGTCTCCCCCTCCGCCAACCGGTAGCGGGAGGAGATAGAGAGACCCAGTACTTC. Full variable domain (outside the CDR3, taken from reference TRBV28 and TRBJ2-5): DVKVTQSSRYLVKRTGEKVFLECVQDMDHENMFWYRQDPGLGLRLIYFSYDVKMKEKGDIPEGYSVSREKKERFSLILESASTNQTSMYLCASSLPLRQPVAGGDRETQYFGPGTRLLVL.

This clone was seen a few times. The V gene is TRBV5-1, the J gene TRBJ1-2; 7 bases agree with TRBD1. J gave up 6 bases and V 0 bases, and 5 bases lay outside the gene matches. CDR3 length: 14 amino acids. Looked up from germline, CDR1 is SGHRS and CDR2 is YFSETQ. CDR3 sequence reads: CASSLEGGVNGYTF. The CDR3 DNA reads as TGCGCCAGCAGCTTGGAAGGGGGCGTTAATGGCTACACCTTC.

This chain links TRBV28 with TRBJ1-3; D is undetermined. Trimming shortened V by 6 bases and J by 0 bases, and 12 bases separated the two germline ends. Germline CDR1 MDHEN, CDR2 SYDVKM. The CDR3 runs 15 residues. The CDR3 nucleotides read TGTGCCAGCAGCCTCGGGGTCTTCTCTGGAAACACCATATATTTT. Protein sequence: CASSLGVFSGNTIYF.

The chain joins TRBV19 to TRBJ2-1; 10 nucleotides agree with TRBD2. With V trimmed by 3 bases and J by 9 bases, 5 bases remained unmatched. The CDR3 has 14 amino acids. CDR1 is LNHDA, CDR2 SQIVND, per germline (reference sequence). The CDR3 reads CASSITSGNVEQFF. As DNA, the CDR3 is TGTGCCAGTAGTATCACTAGCGGGAACGTTGAGCAGTTCTTC.

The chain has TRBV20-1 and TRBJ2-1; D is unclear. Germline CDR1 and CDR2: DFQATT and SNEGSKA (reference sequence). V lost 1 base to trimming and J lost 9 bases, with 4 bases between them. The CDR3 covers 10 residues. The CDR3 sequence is CSARAGEQFF. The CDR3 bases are TGCAGTGCTAGAGCCGGTGAGCAGTTCTTC.

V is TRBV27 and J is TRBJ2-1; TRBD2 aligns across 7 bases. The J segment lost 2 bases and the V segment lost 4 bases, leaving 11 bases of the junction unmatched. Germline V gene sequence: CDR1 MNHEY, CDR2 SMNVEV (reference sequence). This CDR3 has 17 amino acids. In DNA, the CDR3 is TGTGCCAGCAGTTCCTCCCTCGGGGGGACCCCCTACAATGAGCAGTTCTTC. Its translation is CASSSSLGGTPYNEQFF.

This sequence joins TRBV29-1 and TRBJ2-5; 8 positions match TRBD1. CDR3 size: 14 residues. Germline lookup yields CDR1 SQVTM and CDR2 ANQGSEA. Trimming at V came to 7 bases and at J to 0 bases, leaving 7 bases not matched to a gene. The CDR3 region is CSADRTGYQETQYF. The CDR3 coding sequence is TGCAGCGCCGACCGGACAGGGTACCAAGAGACCCAGTACTTC.

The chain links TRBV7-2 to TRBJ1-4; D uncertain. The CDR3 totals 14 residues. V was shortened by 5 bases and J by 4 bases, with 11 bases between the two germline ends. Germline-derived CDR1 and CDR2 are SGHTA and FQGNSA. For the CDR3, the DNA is TGTGCCAGCAGCCCCAGAACTATTAATGAAAAACTGTTTTTT. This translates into CASSPRTINEKLFF.

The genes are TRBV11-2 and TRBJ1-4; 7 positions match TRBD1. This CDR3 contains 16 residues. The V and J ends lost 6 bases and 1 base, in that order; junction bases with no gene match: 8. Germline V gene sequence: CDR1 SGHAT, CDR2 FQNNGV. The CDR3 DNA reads TGTGCCAGCAGTGGGGGAAACAGGGGAACTAATGAAAAACTGTTTTTT. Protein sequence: CASSGGNRGTNEKLFF.

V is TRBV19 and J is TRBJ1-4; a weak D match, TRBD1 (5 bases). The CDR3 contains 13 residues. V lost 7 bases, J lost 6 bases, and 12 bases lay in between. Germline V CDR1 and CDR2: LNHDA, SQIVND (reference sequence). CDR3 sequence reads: CASKSQGHEKLFF. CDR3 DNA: TGTGCCAGTAAATCTCAGGGTCATGAAAAACTGTTTTTT.

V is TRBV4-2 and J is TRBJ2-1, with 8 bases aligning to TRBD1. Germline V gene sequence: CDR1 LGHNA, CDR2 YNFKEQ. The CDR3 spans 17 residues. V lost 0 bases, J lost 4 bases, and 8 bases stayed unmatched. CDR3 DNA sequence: TGTGCCAGCAGCCAAGAACAATCCCGGGACAGGTACAATGAGCAGTTCTTC. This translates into CASSQEQSRDRYNEQFF.

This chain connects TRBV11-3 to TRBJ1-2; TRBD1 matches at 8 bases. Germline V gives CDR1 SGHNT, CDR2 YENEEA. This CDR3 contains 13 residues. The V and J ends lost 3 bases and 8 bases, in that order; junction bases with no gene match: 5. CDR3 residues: CASSFTGGRGYTF. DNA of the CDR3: TGTGCCAGCAGCTTCACAGGGGGTCGGGGCTACACCTTC.

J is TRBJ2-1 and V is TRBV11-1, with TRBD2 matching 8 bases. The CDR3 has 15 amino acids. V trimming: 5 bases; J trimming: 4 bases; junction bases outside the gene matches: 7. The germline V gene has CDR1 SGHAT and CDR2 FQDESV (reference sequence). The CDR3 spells CASSPRLARYNEQFF. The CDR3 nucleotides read TGTGCCAGCAGCCCGAGACTAGCGAGATACAATGAGCAGTTCTTC.

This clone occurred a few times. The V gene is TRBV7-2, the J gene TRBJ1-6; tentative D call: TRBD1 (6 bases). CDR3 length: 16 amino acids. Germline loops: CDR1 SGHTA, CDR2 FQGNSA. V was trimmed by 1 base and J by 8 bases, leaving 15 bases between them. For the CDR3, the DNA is TGTGCCAGCAGCTTAGTCAGGGCCAGGGGTGATTCACCCCTCCACTTT. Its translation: CASSLVRARGDSPLHF.

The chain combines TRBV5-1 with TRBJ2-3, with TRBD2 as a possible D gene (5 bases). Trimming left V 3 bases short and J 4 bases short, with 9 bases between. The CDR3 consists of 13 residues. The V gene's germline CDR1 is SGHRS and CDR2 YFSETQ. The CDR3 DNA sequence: TGCGCCAGCAGCTATACTAGGGCAGATACGCAGTATTTT. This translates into CASSYTRADTQYF.

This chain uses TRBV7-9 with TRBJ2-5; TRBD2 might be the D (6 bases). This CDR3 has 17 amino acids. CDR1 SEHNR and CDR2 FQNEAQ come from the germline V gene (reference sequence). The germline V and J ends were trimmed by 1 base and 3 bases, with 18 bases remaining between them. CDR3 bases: TGTGCCAGCAGCTTAGGGACCGGGGGACCCCCTGAAGAGACCCAGTACTTC. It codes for CASSLGTGGPPEETQYF.